This TCR beta chain was retrieved from a study of blood T cell repertoires in COVID-19. Study summary: Spain, Italy and the United States supplied samples that represented acute and convalescent COVID-19. In each case, the material was cDNA or gDNA derived from T cells, B-cell-depleted T cells, or PBMCs.

In the source study's methods: Reference gene primer amplification gave estimated nucleated cell counts. Generated by immunoSEQ multiplex PCR, the TCRdb table keeps only in-frame clones and is missing some. V, J and clone size are those of that table, while D and trimming were read from the DNA. The profile covers hundreds of thousands of clones, with around nine tenths appearing a single time and about 1.2% taken by the ten largest. V lost 6 bases and J lost 4; bases outside the gene matches: 4. Germline V gene sequence: CDR1 SQVTM, CDR2 ANQGSEA. The CDR3 spans 13 residues. The sample taken for sequencing was peripheral blood. The chain couples TRBV29-1 to TRBJ2-2; 8 positions match TRBD2. The sequence was obtained from a man between 65 and 85 years old with acute or convalescent COVID-19. The CDR3, as DNA: TGCAGCGTCGGGACTAGTTCCACCGGGGAGCTGTTTTTT. It translates to CSVGTSSTGELFF.